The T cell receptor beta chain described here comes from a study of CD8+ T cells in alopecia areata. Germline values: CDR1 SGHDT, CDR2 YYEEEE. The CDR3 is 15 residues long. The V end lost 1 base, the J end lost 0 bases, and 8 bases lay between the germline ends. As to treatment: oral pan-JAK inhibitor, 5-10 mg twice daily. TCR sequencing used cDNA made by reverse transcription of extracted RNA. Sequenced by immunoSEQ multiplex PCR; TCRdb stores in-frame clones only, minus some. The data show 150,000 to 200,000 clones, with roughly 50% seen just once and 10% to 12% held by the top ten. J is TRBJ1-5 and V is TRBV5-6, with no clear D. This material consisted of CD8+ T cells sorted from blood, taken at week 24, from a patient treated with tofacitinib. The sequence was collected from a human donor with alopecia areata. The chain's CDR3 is CASSLRPDSNQPQHF. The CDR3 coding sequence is TGTGCCAGCAGCTTGAGACCGGATAGCAATCAGCCCCAGCATTTT.